The rows below give T cell receptor beta chains drawn from one sample of a study of blood T cell repertoires in COVID-19. The repertoire was sequenced with immunoSEQ multiplex PCR; TCRdb's copy has only in-frame clones and lacks some. The sample has about 190,000 clones, roughly four fifths seen once. The sequenced sample consisted of peripheral blood. The receptors derive from a woman aged 50 to 65 with acute or convalescent COVID-19. The CDR3 runs from the conserved cysteine through the conserved F or W. A D gene is named only where the DNA matches it firmly. Clone size is not always given. Where it is, it says once, few, many or a class for expanded clones.

J gene: TRBJ1-2
clone size: NA
D gene: NA
V gene: TRBV19
CDR3 protein: CASSQQGFRSYTF
CDR3 DNA: TGTGCCAGTAGTCAACAGGGTTTTCGGAGCTACACCTTC

J gene: TRBJ2-1
clone size: few
D gene: TRBD2
V gene: TRBV5-1
CDR3 protein: CASSLDRLAGYNEQFF
CDR3 DNA: TGCGCCAGCAGCTTGGATCGGCTAGCGGGGTACAATGAGCAGTTCTTC

J gene: TRBJ2-2
clone size: NA
D gene: NA
V gene: TRBV27
CDR3 protein: CASSSLASAGELFF
CDR3 DNA: TGTGCCAGCAGTTCACTAGCTTCCGCCGGGGAGCTGTTTTTT

J gene: TRBJ2-1
clone size: NA
D gene: TRBD2
V gene: TRBV6-6
CDR3 protein: CASSYRTSGSLDEQFF
CDR3 DNA: TGTGCCAGCAGTTACCGGACTAGCGGGAGTCTAGATGAGCAGTTCTTC

J gene: TRBJ1-2
clone size: NA
D gene: NA
V gene: TRBV6-1
CDR3 protein: CASSEGYSFYGYTF
CDR3 DNA: TGTGCCAGCAGTGAAGGTTACTCTTTCTATGGCTACACCTTC

J gene: TRBJ2-2
clone size: NA
D gene: TRBD2
V gene: TRBV19
CDR3 protein: CASWGLHGTGELFF
CDR3 DNA: TGTGCCAGTTGGGGACTACATGGCACCGGGGAGCTGTTTTTT

J gene: TRBJ2-2
clone size: once
D gene: NA
V gene: TRBV6-2/TRBV6-3
CDR3 protein: CASSYLAPNTGELFF
CDR3 DNA: TGTGCCAGCAGTTACCTAGCGCCGAACACCGGGGAGCTGTTTTTT

J gene: TRBJ2-7
clone size: NA
D gene: TRBD1
V gene: TRBV6-5
CDR3 protein: CASRQGAAPEQYF
CDR3 DNA: TGTGCCAGCAGGCAGGGGGCGGCCCCCGAGCAGTACTTC

J gene: TRBJ1-1
clone size: NA
D gene: NA
V gene: TRBV18
CDR3 protein: CASSPTENTEAFF
CDR3 DNA: TGTGCCAGCTCACCCACTGAGAACACTGAAGCTTTCTTT

J gene: TRBJ2-7
clone size: NA
D gene: NA
V gene: TRBV5-4
CDR3 protein: CASSFTQTHEQYF
CDR3 DNA: TGTGCCAGCAGCTTCACACAGACCCACGAGCAGTACTTC

J gene: TRBJ1-5
clone size: NA
D gene: NA
V gene: TRBV6-1
CDR3 protein: CASSEGLTRYQPQHF
CDR3 DNA: TGTGCCAGCAGTGAAGGTCTAACGCGTTATCAGCCCCAGCATTTT

J gene: TRBJ1-1
clone size: NA
D gene: NA
V gene: TRBV5-4
CDR3 protein: CASSLGQRDTEAFF
CDR3 DNA: TGTGCCAGCAGCTTGGGACAGCGGGACACTGAAGCTTTCTTT

J gene: TRBJ2-7
clone size: few
D gene: TRBD1
V gene: TRBV13
CDR3 protein: CASSRGTGGTYEQYF
CDR3 DNA: TGTGCCAGCAGCAGGGGGACAGGGGGCACTTACGAGCAGTACTTC

J gene: TRBJ2-3
clone size: NA
D gene: NA
V gene: TRBV9
CDR3 protein: CASSGRAADTQYF
CDR3 DNA: TGTGCCAGCAGCGGGAGGGCCGCAGATACGCAGTATTTT

J gene: TRBJ1-2
clone size: NA
D gene: NA
V gene: TRBV14
CDR3 protein: CASSQGAGYYGYTF
CDR3 DNA: TGTGCCAGCAGCCAAGGTGCGGGATACTATGGCTACACCTTC

J gene: TRBJ1-1
clone size: NA
D gene: TRBD1
V gene: TRBV3-1/TRBV3-2
CDR3 protein: CASSFPGQGVKGAFF
CDR3 DNA: TGTGCCAGCAGCTTCCCGGGACAGGGAGTAAAGGGAGCTTTCTTT